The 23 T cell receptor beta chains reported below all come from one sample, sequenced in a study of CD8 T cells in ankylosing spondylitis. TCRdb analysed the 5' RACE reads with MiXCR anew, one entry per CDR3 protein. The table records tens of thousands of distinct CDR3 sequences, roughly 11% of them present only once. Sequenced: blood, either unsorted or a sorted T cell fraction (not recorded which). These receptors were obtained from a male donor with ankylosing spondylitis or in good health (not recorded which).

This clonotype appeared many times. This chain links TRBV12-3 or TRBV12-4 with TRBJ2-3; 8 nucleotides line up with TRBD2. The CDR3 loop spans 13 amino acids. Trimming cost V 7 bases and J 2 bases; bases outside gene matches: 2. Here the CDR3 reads CASTLAATDTQYF. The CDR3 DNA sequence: TGTGCCAGCACACTAGCGGCCACAGATACGCAGTATTTT.

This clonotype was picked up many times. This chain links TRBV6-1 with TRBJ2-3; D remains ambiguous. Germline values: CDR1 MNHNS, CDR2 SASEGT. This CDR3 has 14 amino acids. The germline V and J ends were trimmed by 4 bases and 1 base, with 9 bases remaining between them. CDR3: CASSVDSGTDTQYF. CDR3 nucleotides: TGTGCCAGCAGTGTCGACTCTGGCACAGATACGCAGTATTTT.

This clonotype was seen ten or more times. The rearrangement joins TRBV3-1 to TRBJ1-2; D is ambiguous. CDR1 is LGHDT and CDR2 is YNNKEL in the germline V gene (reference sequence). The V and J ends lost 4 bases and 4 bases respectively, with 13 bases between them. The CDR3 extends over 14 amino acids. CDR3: CASSRGGGGYGYTF. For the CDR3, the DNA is TGTGCCAGCAGCCGCGGCGGCGGCGGCTATGGCTACACCTTC.

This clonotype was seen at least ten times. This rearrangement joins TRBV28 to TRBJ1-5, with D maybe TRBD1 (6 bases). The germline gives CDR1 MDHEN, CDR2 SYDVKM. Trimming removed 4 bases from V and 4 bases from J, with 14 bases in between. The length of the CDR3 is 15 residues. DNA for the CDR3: TGTGCCAGCAGTTCGTACAGGGTGGGGAATCAGCCCCAGCATTTT. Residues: CASSSYRVGNQPQHF.

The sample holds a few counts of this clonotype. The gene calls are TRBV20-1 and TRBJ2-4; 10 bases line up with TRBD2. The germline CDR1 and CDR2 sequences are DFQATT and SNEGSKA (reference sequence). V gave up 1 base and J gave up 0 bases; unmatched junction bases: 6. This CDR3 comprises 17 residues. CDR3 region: CSARASGGAVAKNIQYF. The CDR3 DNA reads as TGCAGTGCTAGAGCCAGCGGGGGGGCGGTAGCCAAAAACATTCAGTACTTC.

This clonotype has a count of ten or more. CDR3 sequence (DNA): TGTGCCAGCAGCTCCATGATAAACACTGAAGCTTTCTTT. This translates into CASSSMINTEAFF. V usage is TRBV7-9 and J usage is TRBJ1-1; D gene unclear. The CDR3 is 13 amino acids. With 4 bases removed from V and 2 bases from J, the gap between germline ends came to 8 bases. Germline assignment: CDR1 SEHNR and CDR2 FQNEAQ (reference sequence).

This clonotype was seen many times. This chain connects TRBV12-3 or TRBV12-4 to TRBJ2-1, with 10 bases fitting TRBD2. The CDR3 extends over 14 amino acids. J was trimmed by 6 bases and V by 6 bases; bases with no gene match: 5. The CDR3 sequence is CASRTLAGSNEQFF. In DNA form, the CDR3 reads TGTGCCAGCAGGACACTAGCGGGGTCCAATGAGCAGTTCTTC.

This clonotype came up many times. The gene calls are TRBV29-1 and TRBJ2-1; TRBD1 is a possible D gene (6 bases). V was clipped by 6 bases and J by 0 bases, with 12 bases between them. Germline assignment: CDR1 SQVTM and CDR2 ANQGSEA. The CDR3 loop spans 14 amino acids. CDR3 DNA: TGCAGCGTCCACAGGGCGAGCTCCTACAATGAGCAGTTCTTC. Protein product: CSVHRASSYNEQFF.

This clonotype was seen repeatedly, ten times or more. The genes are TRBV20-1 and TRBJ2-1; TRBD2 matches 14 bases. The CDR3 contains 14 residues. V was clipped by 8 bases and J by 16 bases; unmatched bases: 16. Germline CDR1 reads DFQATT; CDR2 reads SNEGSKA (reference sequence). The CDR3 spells CSPIRLAGGPPRFF. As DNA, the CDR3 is TGCAGTCCAATTCGACTAGCGGGGGGGCCCCCCAGATTCTTC.

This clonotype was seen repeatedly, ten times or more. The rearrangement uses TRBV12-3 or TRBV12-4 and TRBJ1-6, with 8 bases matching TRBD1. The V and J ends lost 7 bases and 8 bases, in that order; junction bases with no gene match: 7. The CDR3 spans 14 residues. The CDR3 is CASTPTGADSPLHF. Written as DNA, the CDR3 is TGTGCCAGCACCCCGACAGGGGCAGATTCACCCCTCCACTTT.

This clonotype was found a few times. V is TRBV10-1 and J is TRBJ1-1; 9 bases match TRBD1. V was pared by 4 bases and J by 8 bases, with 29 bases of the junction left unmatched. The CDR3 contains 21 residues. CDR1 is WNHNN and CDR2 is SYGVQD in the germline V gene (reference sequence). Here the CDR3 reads CASSVRGGQGIYRPHCWEAFF. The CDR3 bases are TGCGCCAGCAGTGTTCGCGGGGGACAGGGCATTTATCGCCCTCACTGCTGGGAAGCTTTCTTT.

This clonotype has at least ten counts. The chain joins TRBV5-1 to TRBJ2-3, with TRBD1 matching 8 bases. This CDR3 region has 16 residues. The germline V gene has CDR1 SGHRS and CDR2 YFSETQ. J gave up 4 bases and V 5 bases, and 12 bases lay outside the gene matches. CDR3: CASRLTTGGGADTQYF. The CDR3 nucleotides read TGCGCCAGCAGACTGACAACAGGGGGTGGTGCAGATACGCAGTATTTT.

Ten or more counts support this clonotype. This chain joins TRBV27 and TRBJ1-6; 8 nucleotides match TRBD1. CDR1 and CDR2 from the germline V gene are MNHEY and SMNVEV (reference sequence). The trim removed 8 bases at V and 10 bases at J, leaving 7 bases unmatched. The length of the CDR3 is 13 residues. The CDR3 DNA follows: TGTGCCAGCTCCCCCAGGGGGCGATCACCCCTCCACTTT. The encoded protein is CASSPRGRSPLHF.

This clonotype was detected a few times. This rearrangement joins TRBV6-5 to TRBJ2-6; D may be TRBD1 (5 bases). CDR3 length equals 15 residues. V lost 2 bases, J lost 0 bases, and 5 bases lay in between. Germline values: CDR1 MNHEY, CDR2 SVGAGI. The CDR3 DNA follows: TGTGCCAGCAGTTACGGGGCCTCTGGGGCCAACGTCCTGACTTTC. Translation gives CASSYGASGANVLTF.

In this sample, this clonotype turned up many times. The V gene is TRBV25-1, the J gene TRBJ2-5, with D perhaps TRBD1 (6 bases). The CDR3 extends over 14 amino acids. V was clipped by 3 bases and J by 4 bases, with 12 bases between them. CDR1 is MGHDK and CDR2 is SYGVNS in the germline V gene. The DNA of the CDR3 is TGTGCCAGCAGTGAGAACAGGGATCGAGAGACCCAGTACTTC. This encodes CASSENRDRETQYF.

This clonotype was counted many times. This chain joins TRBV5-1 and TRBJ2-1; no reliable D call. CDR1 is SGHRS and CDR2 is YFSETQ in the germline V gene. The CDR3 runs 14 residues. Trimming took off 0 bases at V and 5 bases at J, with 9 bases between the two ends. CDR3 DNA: TGCGCCAGCAGCTTGGTACTCTCAAACAATGAGCAGTTCTTC. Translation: CASSLVLSNNEQFF.

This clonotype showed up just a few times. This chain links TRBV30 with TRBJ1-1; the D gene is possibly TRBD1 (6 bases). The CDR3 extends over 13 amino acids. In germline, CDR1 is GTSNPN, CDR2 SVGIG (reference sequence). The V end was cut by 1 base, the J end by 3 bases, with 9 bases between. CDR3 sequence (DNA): TGTGCCTGGAGTGAGCAGGGGTACACTGAAGCTTTCTTT. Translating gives CAWSEQGYTEAFF.

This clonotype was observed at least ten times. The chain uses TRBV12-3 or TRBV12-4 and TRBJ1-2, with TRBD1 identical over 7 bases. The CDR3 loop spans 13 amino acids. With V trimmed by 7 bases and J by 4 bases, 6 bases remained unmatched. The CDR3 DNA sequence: TGTGCCAGCACTCCACAGGGGTCCTATGGCTACACCTTC. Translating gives CASTPQGSYGYTF.

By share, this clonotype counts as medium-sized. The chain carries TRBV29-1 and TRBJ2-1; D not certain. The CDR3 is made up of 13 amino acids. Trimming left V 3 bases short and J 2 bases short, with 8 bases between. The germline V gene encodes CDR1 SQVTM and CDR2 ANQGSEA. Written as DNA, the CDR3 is TGCAGCGTTGAGGCTGAGACCTACAATGAGCAGTTCTTC. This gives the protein CSVEAETYNEQFF.

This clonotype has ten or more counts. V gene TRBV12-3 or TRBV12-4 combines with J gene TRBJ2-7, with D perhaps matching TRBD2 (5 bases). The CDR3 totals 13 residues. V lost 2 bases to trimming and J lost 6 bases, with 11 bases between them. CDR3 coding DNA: TGTGCCAGCAGTTTAAGCGGCGGGCGCGAGCAGTACTTC. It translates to CASSLSGGREQYF.

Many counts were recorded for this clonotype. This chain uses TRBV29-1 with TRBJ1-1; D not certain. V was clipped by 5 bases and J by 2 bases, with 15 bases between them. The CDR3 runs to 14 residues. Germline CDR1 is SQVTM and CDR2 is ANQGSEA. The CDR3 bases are TGCAGCGTTTGGATAGGGCAGGTAAACACTGAAGCTTTCTTT. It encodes CSVWIGQVNTEAFF.

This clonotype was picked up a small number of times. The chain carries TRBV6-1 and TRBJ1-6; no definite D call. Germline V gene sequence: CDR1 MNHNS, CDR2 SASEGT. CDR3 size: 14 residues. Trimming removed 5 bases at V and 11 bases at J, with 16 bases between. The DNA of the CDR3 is TGTGCCAGCAGTCCATCATATCAGATTCCACCCCTCCACTTT. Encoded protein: CASSPSYQIPPLHF.

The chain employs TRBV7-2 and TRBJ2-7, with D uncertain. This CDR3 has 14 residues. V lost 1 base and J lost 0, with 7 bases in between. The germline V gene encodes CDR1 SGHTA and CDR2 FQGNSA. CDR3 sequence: CASSLDSNSYEQYF. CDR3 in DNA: TGTGCCAGCAGCTTAGACAGTAACTCCTACGAGCAGTACTTC.